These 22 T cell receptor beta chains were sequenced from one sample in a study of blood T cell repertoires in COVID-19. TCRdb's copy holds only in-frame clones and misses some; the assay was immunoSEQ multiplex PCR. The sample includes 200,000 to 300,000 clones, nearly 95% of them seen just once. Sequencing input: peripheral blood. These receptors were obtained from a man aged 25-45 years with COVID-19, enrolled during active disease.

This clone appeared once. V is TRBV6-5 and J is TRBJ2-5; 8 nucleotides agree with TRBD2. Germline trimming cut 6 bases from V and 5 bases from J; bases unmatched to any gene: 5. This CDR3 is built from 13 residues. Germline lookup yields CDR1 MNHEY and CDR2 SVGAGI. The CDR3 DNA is TGTGCCAGCAGGATTAGCGGGACCGAGACCCAGTACTTC. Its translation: CASRISGTETQYF.

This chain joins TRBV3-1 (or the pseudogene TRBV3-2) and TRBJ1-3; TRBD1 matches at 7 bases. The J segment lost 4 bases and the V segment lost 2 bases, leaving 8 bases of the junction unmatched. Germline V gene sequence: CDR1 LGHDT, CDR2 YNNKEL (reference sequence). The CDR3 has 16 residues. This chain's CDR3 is CASSQLTGAGGNTIYF. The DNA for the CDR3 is TGTGCCAGCAGCCAACTTACAGGGGCTGGGGGAAACACCATATATTTT.

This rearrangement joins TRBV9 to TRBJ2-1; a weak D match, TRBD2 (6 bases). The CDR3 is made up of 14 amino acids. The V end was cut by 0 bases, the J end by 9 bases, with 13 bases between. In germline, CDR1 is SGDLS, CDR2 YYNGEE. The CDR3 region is CASSVEPVGGEQFF. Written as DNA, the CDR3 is TGTGCCAGCAGCGTAGAACCGGTGGGGGGTGAGCAGTTCTTC.

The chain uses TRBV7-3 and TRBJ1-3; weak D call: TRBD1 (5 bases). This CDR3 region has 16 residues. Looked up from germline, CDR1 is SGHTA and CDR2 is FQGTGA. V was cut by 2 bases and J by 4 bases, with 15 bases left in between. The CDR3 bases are TGTGCCAGCAGCTTAGCGGGGGGAATTGCCGGAAACACCATATATTTT. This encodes CASSLAGGIAGNTIYF. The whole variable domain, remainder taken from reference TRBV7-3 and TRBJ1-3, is GAGVSQTPSNKVTEKGKYVELRCDPISGHTALYWYRQSLGQGPEFLIYFQGTGAADDSGLPNDRFFAVRPEGSVSTLKIQRTERGDSAVYLCASSLAGGIAGNTIYFGEGSWLTVV.

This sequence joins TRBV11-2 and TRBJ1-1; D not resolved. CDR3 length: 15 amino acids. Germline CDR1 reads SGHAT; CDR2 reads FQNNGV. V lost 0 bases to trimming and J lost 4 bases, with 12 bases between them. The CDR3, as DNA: TGTGCCAGCAGCTTAGATACGGTAGTTATCACTGAAGCTTTCTTT. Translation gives CASSLDTVVITEAFF.

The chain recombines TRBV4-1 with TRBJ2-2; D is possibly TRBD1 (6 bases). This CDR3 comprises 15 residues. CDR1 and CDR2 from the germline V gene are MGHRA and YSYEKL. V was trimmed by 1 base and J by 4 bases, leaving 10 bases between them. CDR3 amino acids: CASSQAWTATGELFF. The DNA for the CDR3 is TGCGCCAGCAGCCAAGCCTGGACAGCCACCGGGGAGCTGTTTTTT.

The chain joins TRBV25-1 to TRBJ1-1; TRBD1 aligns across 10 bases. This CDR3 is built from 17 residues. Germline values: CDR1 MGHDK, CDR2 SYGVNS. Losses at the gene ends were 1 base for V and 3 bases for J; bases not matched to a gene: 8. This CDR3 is CASSESMGQGPHTEAFF. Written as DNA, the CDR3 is TGTGCCAGCAGTGAATCTATGGGACAGGGGCCGCACACTGAAGCTTTCTTT.

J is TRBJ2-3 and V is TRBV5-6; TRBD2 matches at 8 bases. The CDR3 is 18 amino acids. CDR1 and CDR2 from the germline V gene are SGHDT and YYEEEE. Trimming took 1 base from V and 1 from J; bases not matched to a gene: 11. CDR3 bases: TGTGCCAGCAGCTTGTGGGCACGGGCACTAGCGGGCACAGATACGCAGTATTTT. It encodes CASSLWARALAGTDTQYF.

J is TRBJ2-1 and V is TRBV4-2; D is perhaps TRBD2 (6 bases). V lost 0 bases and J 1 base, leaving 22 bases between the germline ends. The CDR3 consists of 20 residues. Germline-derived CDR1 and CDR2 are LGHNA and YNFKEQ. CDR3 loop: CASSQDASAWRGRSYNEQFF. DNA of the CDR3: TGTGCCAGCAGCCAAGATGCTTCCGCTTGGCGGGGAAGGTCCTACAATGAGCAGTTCTTC.

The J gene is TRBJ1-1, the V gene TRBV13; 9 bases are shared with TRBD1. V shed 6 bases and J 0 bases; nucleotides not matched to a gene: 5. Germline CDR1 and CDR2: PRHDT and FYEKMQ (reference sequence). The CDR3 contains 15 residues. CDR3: CASRGRDRVNTEAFF. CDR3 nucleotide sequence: TGTGCCAGCAGGGGCCGGGACAGGGTGAACACTGAAGCTTTCTTT.

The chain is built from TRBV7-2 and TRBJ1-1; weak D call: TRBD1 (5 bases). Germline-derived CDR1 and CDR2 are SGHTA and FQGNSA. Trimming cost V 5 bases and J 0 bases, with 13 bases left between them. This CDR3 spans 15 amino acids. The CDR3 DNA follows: TGTGCCAGCAGCCCGGTCAGCAGGGTGAACACTGAAGCTTTCTTT. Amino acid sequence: CASSPVSRVNTEAFF. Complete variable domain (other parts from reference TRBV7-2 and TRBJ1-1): GAGVSQSPSNKVTEKGKDVELRCDPISGHTALYWYRQSLGQGLEFLIYFQGNSAPDKSGLPSDRFSAERTGGSVSTLTIQRTQQEDSAVYLCASSPVSRVNTEAFFGQGTRLTVV.

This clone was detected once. CDR3 region: CASSVRRENTEAFF. For the CDR3, the DNA is TGCGCCAGCAGCGTGAGACGGGAGAACACTGAAGCTTTCTTT. The chain is built from TRBV5-1 and TRBJ1-1; no definite D call. Germline V gives CDR1 SGHRS, CDR2 YFSETQ. Trimming shortened V by 4 bases and J by 1 base, and 11 bases separated the two germline ends. The CDR3 extends over 14 amino acids.

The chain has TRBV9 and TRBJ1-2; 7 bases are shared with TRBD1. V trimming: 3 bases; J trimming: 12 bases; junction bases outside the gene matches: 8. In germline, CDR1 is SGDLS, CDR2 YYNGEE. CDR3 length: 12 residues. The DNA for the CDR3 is TGTGCCAGCAGCGCCCAGACAGGGCCGGACACCTTC. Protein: CASSAQTGPDTF.

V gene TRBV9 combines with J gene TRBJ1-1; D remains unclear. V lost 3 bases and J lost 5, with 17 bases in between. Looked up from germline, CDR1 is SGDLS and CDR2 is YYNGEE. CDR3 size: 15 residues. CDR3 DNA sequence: TGTGCCAGCAGCGCCCCTTTGGATGCGGGGACTGAAGCTTTCTTT. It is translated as CASSAPLDAGTEAFF.

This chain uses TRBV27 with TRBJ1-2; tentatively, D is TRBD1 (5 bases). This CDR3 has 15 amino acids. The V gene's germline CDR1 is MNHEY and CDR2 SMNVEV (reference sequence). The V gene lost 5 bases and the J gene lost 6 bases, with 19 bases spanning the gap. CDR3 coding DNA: TGTGCCAGCAGTACACCGGGACTTAAACCTCATGGCTACACCTTC. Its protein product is CASSTPGLKPHGYTF.

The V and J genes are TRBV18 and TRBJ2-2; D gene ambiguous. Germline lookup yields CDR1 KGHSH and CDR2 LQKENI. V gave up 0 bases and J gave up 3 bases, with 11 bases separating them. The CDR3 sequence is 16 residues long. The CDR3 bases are TGTGCCAGCTCACCACCGGGTTTACAGCACACCGGGGAGCTGTTTTTT. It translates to CASSPPGLQHTGELFF.

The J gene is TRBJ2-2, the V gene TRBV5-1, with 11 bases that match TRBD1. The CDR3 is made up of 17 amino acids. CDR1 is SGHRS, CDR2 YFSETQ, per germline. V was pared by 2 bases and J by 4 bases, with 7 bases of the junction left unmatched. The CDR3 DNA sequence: TGCGCCAGCAGCTTAAATGGACAGGGGGCTGTCACCGGGGAGCTGTTTTTT. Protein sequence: CASSLNGQGAVTGELFF.

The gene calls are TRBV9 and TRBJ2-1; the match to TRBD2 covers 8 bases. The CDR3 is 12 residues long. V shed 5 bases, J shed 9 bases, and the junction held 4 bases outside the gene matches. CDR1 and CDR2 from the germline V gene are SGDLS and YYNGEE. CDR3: CASSLTSGEQFF. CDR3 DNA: TGTGCCAGCAGTCTAACTAGCGGTGAGCAGTTCTTC.

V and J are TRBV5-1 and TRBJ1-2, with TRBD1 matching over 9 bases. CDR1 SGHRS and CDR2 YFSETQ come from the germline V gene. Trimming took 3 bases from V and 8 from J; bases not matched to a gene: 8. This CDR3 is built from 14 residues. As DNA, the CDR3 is TGCGCCAGCAGCTCGGACAGGGGTATTGGGGGCTACACCTTC. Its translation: CASSSDRGIGGYTF.

The CDR3 spells CASSQGRAFSTDTQYF. In DNA, the CDR3 is TGCGCCAGCAGCCAAGGTCGAGCTTTCAGCACAGATACGCAGTATTTT. The chain couples TRBV4-1 to TRBJ2-3; D is uncertain. The CDR3 has 16 amino acids. Germline loops: CDR1 MGHRA, CDR2 YSYEKL. With 1 base removed from V and 0 bases from J, the gap between germline ends came to 11 bases.

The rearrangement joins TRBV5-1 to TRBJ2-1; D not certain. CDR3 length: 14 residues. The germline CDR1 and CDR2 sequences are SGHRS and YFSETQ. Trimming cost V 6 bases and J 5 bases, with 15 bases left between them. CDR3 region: CASTPQLVNNEQFF. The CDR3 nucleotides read TGCGCCAGCACCCCACAGCTCGTCAACAATGAGCAGTTCTTC.

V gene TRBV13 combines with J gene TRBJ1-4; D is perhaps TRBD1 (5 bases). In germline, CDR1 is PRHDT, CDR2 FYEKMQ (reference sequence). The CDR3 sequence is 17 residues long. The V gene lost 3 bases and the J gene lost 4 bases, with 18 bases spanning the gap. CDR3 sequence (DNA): TGTGCCAGCAGCTTTCAAGGAGAAGGACACGATAATGAAAAACTGTTTTTT. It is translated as CASSFQGEGHDNEKLFF.